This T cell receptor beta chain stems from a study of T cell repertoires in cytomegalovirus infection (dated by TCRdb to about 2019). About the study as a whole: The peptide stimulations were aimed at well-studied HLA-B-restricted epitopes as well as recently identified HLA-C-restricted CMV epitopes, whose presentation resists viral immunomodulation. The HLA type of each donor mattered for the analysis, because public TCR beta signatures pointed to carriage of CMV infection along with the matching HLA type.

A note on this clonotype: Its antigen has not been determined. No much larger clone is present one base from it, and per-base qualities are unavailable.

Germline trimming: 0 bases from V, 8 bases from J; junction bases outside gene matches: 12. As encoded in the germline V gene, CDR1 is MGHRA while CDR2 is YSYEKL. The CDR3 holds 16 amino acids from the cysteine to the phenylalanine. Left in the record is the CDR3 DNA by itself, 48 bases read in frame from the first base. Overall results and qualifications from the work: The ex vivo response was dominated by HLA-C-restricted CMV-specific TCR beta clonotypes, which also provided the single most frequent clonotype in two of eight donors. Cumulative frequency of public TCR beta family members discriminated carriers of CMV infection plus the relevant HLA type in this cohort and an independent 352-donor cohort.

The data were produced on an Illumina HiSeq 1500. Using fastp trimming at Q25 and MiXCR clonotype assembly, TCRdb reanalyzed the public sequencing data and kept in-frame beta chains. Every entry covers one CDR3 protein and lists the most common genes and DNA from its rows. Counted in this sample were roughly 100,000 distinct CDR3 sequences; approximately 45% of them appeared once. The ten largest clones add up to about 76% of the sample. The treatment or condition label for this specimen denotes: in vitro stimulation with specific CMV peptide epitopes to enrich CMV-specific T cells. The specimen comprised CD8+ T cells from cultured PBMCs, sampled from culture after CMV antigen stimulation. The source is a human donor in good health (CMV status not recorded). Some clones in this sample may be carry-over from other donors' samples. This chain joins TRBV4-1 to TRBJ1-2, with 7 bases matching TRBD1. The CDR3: CASSQDPVDRVGGYTF. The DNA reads TGCGCCAGCAGCCAAGATCCCGTCGACAGGGTTGGCGGCTACACCTTC.